A single T cell receptor beta chain is shown here with its context. What it binds is not known. The data stem from a study of shared clonotypes between healthy human individuals. Study conclusions and caveats: Naive CD4 clonotype sharing across a handful of donors was about 5%.

CDR3 length: 14 amino acids. Germline V gene sequence: CDR1 SGHNT, CDR2 YYREEE (reference sequence). V was shortened by 3 bases and J by 7 bases, with 16 bases between the two germline ends. Deep was the level used in running the assay. Profiled with immunoSEQ multiplex PCR; TCRdb holds only in-frame clones, not every one. This table has some 660,000 clones, around 73% appearing once. The specimen was memory CD4+ T cells sorted from blood. Subset indicated: CD45RA-negative fraction. The rearrangement joins TRBV5-4 to TRBJ1-2; a possible D gene is TRBD1 (6 bases). The TCR was taken from a woman under 40 in good health. CDR3 nucleotides: TGTGCCAGCAGCTCAATTTACGACAGGAGTGGCTACACCTTC. It encodes CASSSIYDRSGYTF.